The 15 T cell receptor beta chains given below trace back to one sample, sequenced in a study of blood T cell repertoires in COVID-19. Profiled with immunoSEQ multiplex PCR; TCRdb holds only in-frame clones, not every one. The sample records approximately 460,000 clones, 89% being singletons. Input material: peripheral blood. Source of these receptors: a young man with COVID-19, enrolled during active disease.

This clone was seen a few times. This chain connects TRBV4-1 to TRBJ1-2; maybe TRBD1 (6 bases). Trimming removed 1 base from V and 1 base from J, with 10 bases in between. Germline values: CDR1 MGHRA, CDR2 YSYEKL. The CDR3 length is 15 residues. The CDR3 nucleotides are TGCGCCAGCAGCCAAGGGCAGGGGATTAACTATGGCTACACCTTC. Translation gives CASSQGQGINYGYTF.

The rearrangement joins TRBV4-1 to TRBJ1-1, with 9 bases aligning to TRBD1. Trimming took 3 bases from V and 2 from J; bases not matched to a gene: 10. Germline values: CDR1 MGHRA, CDR2 YSYEKL. CDR3 length equals 17 residues. The CDR3 DNA reads as TGCGCCAGCAGCCAGCTCTTACCGGGACAGGGCAACACTGAAGCTTTCTTT. This codes for CASSQLLPGQGNTEAFF.

The J gene is TRBJ2-6, the V gene TRBV15; D may be TRBD1 (5 bases). This CDR3 has 15 amino acids. V lost 5 bases and J 0 bases, leaving 8 bases between the germline ends. Germline CDR1 reads LNHNV; CDR2 reads YYDKDF (reference sequence). CDR3: CATSGAISGANVLTF. The CDR3 region has the DNA TGTGCCACCAGCGGGGCCATCTCTGGGGCCAACGTCCTGACTTTC.

V and J are TRBV6-5 and TRBJ1-1; D is undetermined. Trimming took 5 bases from V and 0 from J, leaving 10 bases between them. Per the germline V gene, CDR1 is MNHEY and CDR2 is SVGAGI. The CDR3 spans 14 residues. The CDR3 DNA is TGTGCCAGCAGTACGACAAGGCTGAACACTGAAGCTTTCTTT. It translates to CASSTTRLNTEAFF.

The CDR3 reads CASNFQGARGNQPQHF. CDR3 in DNA: TGTGCCAGCAATTTTCAGGGGGCGCGGGGCAATCAGCCCCAGCATTTT. V and J are TRBV2 and TRBJ1-5; 8 bases match TRBD1. The CDR3 loop spans 16 amino acids. V lost 7 bases and J lost 2; bases outside the gene matches: 10. Germline CDR1 and CDR2: SNHLY and FYNNEI.

The chain is built from TRBV20-1 and TRBJ2-3, with D unclear. Germline CDR1 reads DFQATT; CDR2 reads SNEGSKA (reference sequence). Trimming left V 3 bases short and J 5 bases short, with 9 bases between. This CDR3 region has 12 residues. The CDR3 reads CSASQSEDTQYF. DNA for the CDR3: TGCAGTGCTAGTCAATCAGAAGATACGCAGTATTTT.

V is TRBV6-5 and J is TRBJ2-7; the D gene is possibly TRBD1 (5 bases). This CDR3 contains 13 residues. V gave up 8 bases and J gave up 0 bases, with 11 bases separating them. The germline CDR1 and CDR2 sequences are MNHEY and SVGAGI. This CDR3 is CASGQTASYEQYF. The CDR3 bases are TGTGCCAGCGGGCAGACAGCCTCCTACGAGCAGTACTTC.

A few counts support this clone. This chain links TRBV25-1 with TRBJ1-5; D is ambiguous. The ends were cut back, 10 bases at V and 1 base at J, with 11 bases in the middle. Germline V gene lookup returns CDR1 MGHDK and CDR2 SYGVNS. This CDR3 has 13 residues. DNA for the CDR3: TGTGCCACCCAGGAAGGCAGCAATCAGCCCCAGCATTTT. Amino acid sequence: CATQEGSNQPQHF. Complete variable domain (other parts from reference TRBV25-1 and TRBJ1-5): EADIYQTPRYLVIGTGKKITLECSQTMGHDKMYWYQQDPGMELHLIHYSYGVNSTEKGDLSSESTVSRIRTEHFPLTLESARPSHTSQYLCATQEGSNQPQHFGDGTRLSIL.

The chain recombines TRBV9 with TRBJ2-1; 7 nucleotides line up with TRBD2. CDR3 length equals 16 residues. Per the germline V gene, CDR1 is SGDLS and CDR2 is YYNGEE. The trim removed 5 bases at V and 0 bases at J, leaving 8 bases unmatched. CDR3 DNA sequence: TGTGCCAGCAGTCGCAGACTAGCACCCTCCTACAATGAGCAGTTCTTC. Its translation: CASSRRLAPSYNEQFF.

V and J are TRBV10-3 and TRBJ1-2; 9 bases agree with TRBD1. The CDR3 is made up of 16 amino acids. Germline trimming cut 3 bases from V and 3 bases from J; bases unmatched to any gene: 8. The V gene's germline CDR1 is ENHRY and CDR2 SYGVKD. CDR3 residues: CAISDSSRTGDYGYTF. CDR3 coding DNA: TGTGCCATCAGTGACAGCTCCAGGACAGGGGACTATGGCTACACCTTC.

This clone was seen only a few times. The J gene is TRBJ2-7, the V gene TRBV7-8, with TRBD2 matching over 8 bases. The CDR3 loop spans 15 amino acids. The V gene's germline CDR1 is SGHVS and CDR2 FQNEAQ. Unmatched junction bases numbered 8, after V lost 1 base and J lost 6 bases. CDR3 loop: CASSLVGAGGGEQYF. The CDR3 DNA is TGTGCCAGCAGCTTAGTGGGCGCGGGAGGTGGCGAGCAGTACTTC.

V usage is TRBV15 and J usage is TRBJ2-5; the match to TRBD2 covers 15 bases. The V and J ends lost 2 bases and 5 bases, in that order; junction bases with no gene match: 3. The CDR3 has 16 amino acids. CDR1 LNHNV and CDR2 YYDKDF come from the germline V gene (reference sequence). The CDR3 region has the DNA TGTGCCACCAGCAGACCGGGACTAGCGGGAGGTGAGACCCAGTACTTC. It translates to CATSRPGLAGGETQYF.

J is TRBJ2-7 and V is TRBV6-1; D remains ambiguous. Germline lookup yields CDR1 MNHNS and CDR2 SASEGT. Trimming took 0 bases from V and 4 from J, leaving 16 bases between them. The CDR3 spans 16 residues. This CDR3 reads CASSEAAGSSIYEQYF. The DNA for the CDR3 is TGTGCCAGCAGTGAAGCTGCCGGGTCCTCAATATACGAGCAGTACTTC.

The chain recombines TRBV7-2 with TRBJ2-3; D may be TRBD2 (6 bases). Germline V gives CDR1 SGHTA, CDR2 FQGNSA. This CDR3 is built from 15 residues. V lost 1 base to trimming and J lost 4 bases, with 12 bases between them. The CDR3 bases are TGTGCCAGCAGCTTAGTCGCGGGAACGGCAGATACGCAGTATTTT. This translates into CASSLVAGTADTQYF. The full variable domain, its missing parts supplied by reference TRBV7-2 and TRBJ2-3, is GAGVSQSPSNKVTEKGKDVELRCDPISGHTALYWYRQSLGQGLEFLIYFQGNSAPDKSGLPSDRFSAERTGGSVSTLTIQRTQQEDSAVYLCASSLVAGTADTQYFGPGTRLTVL.

The chain employs TRBV29-1 and TRBJ1-2, with 8 bases that match TRBD1. The trim removed 4 bases at V and 8 bases at J, leaving 12 bases unmatched. The CDR3 sequence is 14 residues long. From germline, CDR1 is SQVTM and CDR2 ANQGSEA. The CDR3 region has the DNA TGCAGCGTTGTAACCCTAGGACAGGGAAGGGGCTACACCTTC. It is translated as CSVVTLGQGRGYTF.